Listed here are 8 T cell receptor beta chains from one sample, sequenced in a study of cytomegalovirus exposure and HLA in healthy donors. The PCR was carried out with 60 Vbeta primers and 13 Jbeta primers. Here immunoSEQ multiplex PCR was the method, and the copy in TCRdb shows in-frame clones only, minus some. The sample lists roughly 100,000 clones; over 12% were seen once. The source material was PBMCs. All receptors derive from a female donor in good health and CMV-seronegative.

The chain employs TRBV12-5 and TRBJ2-5; the D gene is possibly TRBD1 (5 bases). The CDR3 is 16 residues long. Germline CDR1 LGHNT, CDR2 FRNRAP. V lost 0 bases and J lost 1, with 12 bases in between. In nucleotides, the CDR3 is TGTGCTAGTGGTTTGGTACTCCGACAGTCCCAAGAGACCCAGTACTTC. This translates into CASGLVLRQSQETQYF.

This rearrangement joins TRBV30 to TRBJ1-1; the match to TRBD1 covers 8 bases. CDR3 length: 15 residues. CDR1 GTSNPN and CDR2 SVGIG come from the germline V gene (reference sequence). The V and J ends lost 2 bases and 11 bases, in that order; junction bases with no gene match: 16. CDR3 residues: CAWSTLGQGSVVAFF. The CDR3 bases are TGTGCCTGGAGTACCCTTGGACAGGGATCGGTAGTGGCTTTCTTT.

A few counts support this clone. The J gene is TRBJ2-7, the V gene TRBV4-3, with D maybe TRBD1 (6 bases). V lost 0 bases and J lost 4, with 16 bases in between. The germline CDR1 and CDR2 sequences are LGHNA and YSLEER. CDR3 length equals 16 residues. In DNA form, the CDR3 reads TGCGCCAGCAGCCAAGATCTCAGGACAGACATTTACGAGCAGTACTTC. It translates to CASSQDLRTDIYEQYF.

The chain recombines TRBV9 with TRBJ2-2; 9 bases are shared with TRBD1. The junction had 13 bases not matched to a gene; V was cut back by 3 bases and J by 7 bases. CDR1 and CDR2 (germline): SGDLS, YYNGEE. The CDR3 has 17 amino acids. DNA for the CDR3: TGTGCCAGCAGCGGCCGGGACAGGGCTCCTTTCCACGGGGAGCTGTTTTTT. This translates into CASSGRDRAPFHGELFF.

The V call is TRBV5-5, the J call TRBJ2-7, with 9 bases lining up with TRBD2. V was pared by 3 bases and J by 3 bases, with 7 bases of the junction left unmatched. Germline loops: CDR1 SGHKS, CDR2 YYEKEE (reference sequence). This CDR3 spans 15 amino acids. The CDR3 loop reads CASSSSSGNLYEQYF. The CDR3 DNA reads as TGTGCCAGCAGCTCATCTAGCGGGAACCTCTACGAGCAGTACTTC.

The CDR3 coding sequence is TGTGCCAGCAGACCCGGACAGGAGAACACTGAAGCTTTCTTT. It specifies CASRPGQENTEAFF. The J gene is TRBJ1-1, the V gene TRBV7-9; 7 nucleotides line up with TRBD1. The V and J ends lost 6 bases and 1 base, in that order; junction bases with no gene match: 5. The CDR3 spans 14 residues. CDR1 is SEHNR, CDR2 FQNEAQ, per germline (reference sequence).

J is TRBJ1-1 and V is TRBV11-3, with TRBD1 matching 8 bases. CDR1 is SGHNT, CDR2 YENEEA, per germline. CDR3 length: 17 residues. Germline trimming cut 5 bases from V and 0 bases from J; bases unmatched to any gene: 11. CDR3 sequence: CASSQPRGPQMNTEAFF. The CDR3 DNA sequence: TGTGCCAGCAGCCAACCCAGGGGGCCCCAAATGAACACTGAAGCTTTCTTT. The full variable domain, its missing parts supplied by reference TRBV11-3 and TRBJ1-1, is EAGVVQSPRYKIIEKKQPVAFWCNPISGHNTLYWYLQNLGQGPELLIRYENEEAVDDSQLPKDRFSAERLKGVDSTLKIQPAELGDSAVYLCASSQPRGPQMNTEAFFGQGTRLTVV.

This clone was seen a handful of times. The V and J genes are TRBV28 and TRBJ2-3, with 8 bases that match TRBD2. Per germline, CDR1 MDHEN and CDR2 SYDVKM. V lost 5 bases and J lost 5; bases outside the gene matches: 9. CDR3 size: 15 residues. The CDR3 nucleotides are TGTGCCAGCAGTCCCCCCGGGGGGGGCATAGATACGCAGTATTTT. It translates to CASSPPGGGIDTQYF.